This entry lists 27 T cell receptor beta chains sequenced from one sample in a study of T-cell memory formation after mild COVID-19. TCRdb redid the calling of the 5' RACE reads with MiXCR, one entry per CDR3 protein. The sample lists around 100,000 distinct CDR3 sequences, approximately 22% seen once, with 41% in the top ten. Input material: PBMCs or a T cell subset sorted from them (not recorded which). Receptors originate from a man between 18 and 29 years old who had mild COVID-19 (a few samples of this study predate the infection). Cell type and time point are not known.

Details on this clonotype: An end of the junction does not agree with germline; a read error may underlie this. The V call is TRBV7-2, the J call TRBJ1-1, with a possible D match to TRBD1 (5 bases). The CDR3 consists of 14 residues. Per germline, CDR1 SGHTA and CDR2 FQGNSA. CDR3 DNA sequence: TGTGCCAGCAGCCTAGCAGGGCTCGACACTGAAGCTTTCTTT. Encoded protein: CASSLAGLDTEAFF.

This clonotype was counted only a few times. The CDR3 protein is CASSQVTGTTYEQYF. CDR3 nucleotide sequence: TGCGCCAGCAGCCAAGTCACCGGGACCACCTACGAGCAGTACTTC. The chain carries TRBV4-1 and TRBJ2-7; D may correspond to TRBD1 or TRBD2 (5 bases each). Trimming left V 1 base short and J 2 bases short, with 12 bases between. The CDR3 totals 15 residues. The germline V gene encodes CDR1 MGHRA and CDR2 YSYEKL.

This clonotype was seen only a few times. The V call is TRBV6-5, the J call TRBJ1-2; D unclear. Trimming cost V 0 bases and J 5 bases, with 16 bases left between them. This CDR3 has 16 residues. Germline CDR1 MNHEY, CDR2 SVGAGI. The CDR3 reads CASSYSLTATVYGYTF. The CDR3 region has the DNA TGTGCCAGCAGTTACTCCCTAACTGCGACTGTATATGGCTACACCTTC.

This clonotype has just a few counts. The V call is TRBV7-9, the J call TRBJ2-3; 10 bases map to TRBD2. The germline V gene encodes CDR1 SEHNR and CDR2 FQNEAQ (reference sequence). There are 14 residues in the CDR3. With 1 base clipped from V and 6 bases from J, the junction kept 1 base outside the gene matches. CDR3 DNA: TGTGCCAGCAGCTTAGTACTAGCGGGGGATACGCAGTATTTT. As protein: CASSLVLAGDTQYF.

Only a few counts were recorded for this clonotype. The J gene is TRBJ2-5, the V gene TRBV29-1; 11 bases are a match to TRBD2. CDR1 is SQVTM, CDR2 ANQGSEA, per germline. This CDR3 region has 13 residues. With V trimmed by 6 bases and J by 4 bases, 4 bases remained unmatched. The CDR3 is CSVTGTSGETQYF. CDR3 DNA sequence: TGCAGCGTGACGGGGACTAGCGGAGAGACCCAGTACTTC. Using reference TRBV29-1 and TRBJ2-5 for the parts outside the CDR3, the full variable domain is SAVISQKPSRDICQRGTSLTIQCQVDSQVTMMFWYRQQPGQSLTLIATANQGSEATYESGFVIDKFPISRPNLTFSTLTVSNMSPEDSSIYLCSVTGTSGETQYFGPGTRLLVL.

This clonotype has only one observation. This sequence joins TRBV11-2 and TRBJ2-2; 8 bases align to TRBD1. The trim removed 3 bases at V and 7 bases at J, leaving 10 bases unmatched. CDR3 length equals 16 residues. CDR1 and CDR2 from the germline V gene are SGHAT and FQNNGV. DNA of the CDR3: TGTGCCAGCAGCTTGGCTGGACAGGGTAATGACGGGGAGCTGTTTTTT. Amino acid sequence: CASSLAGQGNDGELFF.

This chain joins TRBV7-9 and TRBJ1-2; D is unclear. Germline lookup yields CDR1 SEHNR and CDR2 FQNEAQ (reference sequence). The V and J ends lost 0 bases and 7 bases respectively, with 3 bases between them. This CDR3 spans 11 amino acids. The CDR3 reads CASSLAGGYTF. CDR3 bases: TGTGCCAGCAGCTTAGCGGGTGGCTACACCTTC.

This clonotype turned up a few times. V and J are TRBV5-5 and TRBJ2-7; D is possibly TRBD1 (6 bases). Germline V lookup: CDR1 SGHKS, CDR2 YYEKEE (reference sequence). The CDR3 is 13 residues long. V was cut by 1 base and J by 6 bases, with 11 bases left in between. The chain's CDR3 is CASSLSSGVEQYF. The CDR3 nucleotides are TGTGCCAGCAGCTTGAGCTCAGGGGTCGAGCAGTACTTC.

This sequence joins TRBV12-3 or TRBV12-4 and TRBJ1-2; D uncertain. V was clipped by 8 bases and J by 10 bases, with 11 bases between them. The CDR3 runs to 10 residues. CDR3 in DNA: TGTGCCAGCGGTCCGATTCCCTACACCTTC. Amino acid sequence: CASGPIPYTF.

Only a few counts were recorded for this clonotype. The rearrangement links TRBV14 to TRBJ2-7; D tentatively reads TRBD1 or TRBD2 (5 bases each). This CDR3 region has 16 residues. CDR1 SGHDN and CDR2 FVKESK come from the germline V gene. Trimming removed 0 bases at V and 2 bases at J, with 14 bases between. DNA for the CDR3: TGTGCCAGCAGCCAAGAATGGGACCGTAAAGCCTACGAGCAGTACTTC. Amino acids: CASSQEWDRKAYEQYF.

This clonotype has more than one count but fewer than ten. The chain recombines TRBV7-8 with TRBJ2-7; TRBD1 matches at 7 bases. CDR1 and CDR2 (germline): SGHVS, FQNEAQ. J was trimmed by 0 bases and V by 4 bases; bases with no gene match: 9. This CDR3 has 16 residues. The CDR3 loop is CASSSLGQPNSYEQYF. The CDR3, as DNA: TGTGCCAGCAGCTCGTTGGGACAGCCAAACTCCTACGAGCAGTACTTC.

In nucleotides, the CDR3 is TGTGCCAGTGGACGGGGGGAGTGGGAGACCCAGTACTTC. Its translation is CASGRGEWETQYF. This rearrangement joins TRBV6-1 to TRBJ2-5; 7 bases are shared with TRBD2. Germline-derived CDR1 and CDR2 are MNHNS and SASEGT. The CDR3 is 13 residues long. Unmatched junction bases numbered 9, after V lost 9 bases and J lost 5 bases.

This clonotype occurred a few times. The chain recombines TRBV4-2 with TRBJ1-3; D gene uncertain. The CDR3 runs 15 residues. V lost 0 bases and J lost 0, with 6 bases in between. Germline V gene data show CDR1 as LGHNA and CDR2 as YNFKEQ. The CDR3 coding sequence is TGTGCCAGCAGCCAAGAGTATTCCTCTGGAAACACCATATATTTT. This codes for CASSQEYSSGNTIYF.

This clonotype turned up a few times. J is TRBJ2-7 and V is TRBV3-1, with 11 bases aligning to TRBD1. With V trimmed by 2 bases and J by 4 bases, 4 bases remained unmatched. The CDR3 sequence is 15 residues long. Germline V gives CDR1 LGHDT, CDR2 YNNKEL (reference sequence). This CDR3 reads CASSQPGQGGYEQYF. As DNA, the CDR3 is TGTGCCAGCAGCCAACCGGGACAGGGGGGATACGAGCAGTACTTC.

CDR3 amino acids: CASRAGNTGTGELFF. In DNA form, the CDR3 reads TGTGCCAGCAGGGCCGGTAATACGGGGACCGGGGAGCTGTTTTTT. The rearrangement joins TRBV2 to TRBJ2-2; D perhaps matches TRBD2 (5 bases). Germline assignment: CDR1 SNHLY and CDR2 FYNNEI. This CDR3 has 15 residues. Trimming shortened V by 6 bases and J by 5 bases, and 16 bases separated the two germline ends.

The rearrangement uses TRBV6-5 and TRBJ1-2; D perhaps matches TRBD1 (6 bases). V was trimmed by 4 bases and J by 3 bases, leaving 15 bases between them. Per germline, CDR1 MNHEY and CDR2 SVGAGI. The CDR3 has 15 amino acids. The CDR3 DNA reads TGTGCCAGCAGTTTCCAGCCACAGGGCTACTATGGCTACACCTTC. Translated, it gives CASSFQPQGYYGYTF.

The chain joins TRBV2 to TRBJ2-7; D remains ambiguous. V was cut by 3 bases and J by 2 bases, with 11 bases left in between. The V gene's germline CDR1 is SNHLY and CDR2 FYNNEI. The CDR3 contains 14 residues. The CDR3 sequence: CASSETGTPYEQYF. CDR3 sequence (DNA): TGTGCCAGCAGTGAGACGGGTACCCCCTACGAGCAGTACTTC.

The table lists this clonotype with a few counts. One end of the junction does not line up with germline, which may come from a read error. Here the CDR3 reads CASSQGGDISTGTVQNF. The CDR3, as DNA: TGTGCCAGCAGCCAAGGGGGGGACATATCCACGGGAACGGTCCAAAACTTC. The chain couples TRBV3-1 to TRBJ2-4; possibly TRBD1 or TRBD2 for D (6 bases each). CDR3 length equals 17 residues. Germline V gene lookup returns CDR1 LGHDT and CDR2 YNNKEL (reference sequence).

The table lists this clonotype with a few counts. The chain uses TRBV5-1 and TRBJ1-1; weak D call: TRBD1 (5 bases). In germline, CDR1 is SGHRS, CDR2 YFSETQ. V gave up 4 bases and J gave up 1 base, with 11 bases separating them. CDR3 length: 14 amino acids. The CDR3 here is CASSTWDPNTEAFF. The CDR3 nucleotides are TGCGCCAGCAGCACCTGGGACCCGAACACTGAAGCTTTCTTT.

Here the CDR3 DNA reads TGTGCCAGCAGTTTTACAGGGGGCTTGGGCTACACCTTC. Its protein product is CASSFTGGLGYTF. The chain joins TRBV12-3 or TRBV12-4 to TRBJ1-2; 9 bases are shared with TRBD1. V was pared by 3 bases and J by 8 bases, with 4 bases of the junction left unmatched. This CDR3 is built from 13 residues.

This clonotype was recorded a few times. This chain links TRBV7-6 with TRBJ1-3; D may be TRBD1 (5 bases). Germline V lookup: CDR1 SGHVS, CDR2 FNYEAQ. CDR3 length: 16 residues. V lost 0 bases and J lost 0, with 9 bases in between. CDR3 bases: TGTGCCAGCAGCTTAGCGCGTGACAGCTCTGGAAACACCATATATTTT. It encodes CASSLARDSSGNTIYF.

The chain links TRBV4-1 to TRBJ1-2; no clear D. The CDR3 is 16 residues long. Per the germline V gene, CDR1 is MGHRA and CDR2 is YSYEKL. V was shortened by 4 bases and J by 2 bases, with 17 bases between the two germline ends. CDR3 coding DNA: TGCGCCAGCAGCCCTAGATGGGGAAGCCCCAACTATGGCTACACCTTC. As protein: CASSPRWGSPNYGYTF.

In its sample, this clonotype was seen a few times. This chain joins TRBV28 and TRBJ1-6, with D tentatively TRBD1 (5 bases). Germline CDR1 is MDHEN and CDR2 is SYDVKM. The CDR3 has 15 amino acids. V was clipped by 3 bases and J by 9 bases, with 15 bases between them. The DNA of the CDR3 is TGTGCCAGCAGTTTTTCGGCAGGGATGGGTTCACCCCTCCACTTT. It translates to CASSFSAGMGSPLHF. The whole variable domain, remainder taken from reference TRBV28 and TRBJ1-6, is DVKVTQSSRYLVKRTGEKVFLECVQDMDHENMFWYRQDPGLGLRLIYFSYDVKMKEKGDIPEGYSVSREKKERFSLILESASTNQTSMYLCASSFSAGMGSPLHFGNGTRLTVT.

The chain links TRBV7-6 to TRBJ2-5, with 11 bases aligning to TRBD2. Germline CDR1 is SGHVS and CDR2 is FNYEAQ. V was clipped by 1 base and J by 1 base; unmatched bases: 14. CDR3 length: 20 residues. CDR3 amino acids: CASSLVPSGGSPRVQETQYF. In DNA, the CDR3 is TGTGCCAGCAGCTTAGTTCCTAGCGGGGGGTCACCGAGAGTCCAAGAGACCCAGTACTTC.

This clonotype was observed a handful of times. The V call is TRBV3-1, the J call TRBJ2-2, with D possibly being TRBD2 (5 bases). The CDR3 is 17 amino acids. Deletions cut 2 bases from V and 1 base from J, with 14 bases between. The germline V gene has CDR1 LGHDT and CDR2 YNNKEL (reference sequence). This chain's CDR3 is CASSQPPGSENTGELFF. As DNA, the CDR3 is TGTGCCAGCAGCCAACCCCCGGGATCGGAGAACACCGGGGAGCTGTTTTTT.

V usage is TRBV11-2 and J usage is TRBJ2-5; no clear D. V lost 5 bases, J lost 5 bases, and 6 bases lay in between. Looked up from germline, CDR1 is SGHAT and CDR2 is FQNNGV. This CDR3 is built from 11 residues. CDR3 nucleotide sequence: TGTGCCAGCAGCGTACGGGAGACCCAGTACTTC. This sequence encodes CASSVRETQYF. The full variable domain, with the rest looked up from reference TRBV11-2 and TRBJ2-5, is EAGVAQSPRYKIIEKRQSVAFWCNPISGHATLYWYQQILGQGPKLLIQFQNNGVVDDSQLPKDRFSAERLKGVDSTLKIQPAKLEDSAVYLCASSVRETQYFGPGTRLLVL.

This chain connects TRBV7-9 to TRBJ2-7; D is perhaps TRBD2 (5 bases). The germline CDR1 and CDR2 sequences are SEHNR and FQNEAQ (reference sequence). The CDR3 sequence is 12 residues long. Trimming took 5 bases from V and 6 from J, leaving 11 bases between them. The CDR3 bases are TGTGCCAGCAGCGACGACTATTCCGAGCAGTACTTC. As protein: CASSDDYSEQYF.